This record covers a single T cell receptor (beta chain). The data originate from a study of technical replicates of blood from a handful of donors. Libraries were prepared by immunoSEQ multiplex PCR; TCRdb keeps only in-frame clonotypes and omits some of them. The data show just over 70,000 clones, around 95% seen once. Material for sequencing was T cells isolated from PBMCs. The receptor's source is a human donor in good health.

The DNA of the CDR3 is TGTGCCAGCTCACCACGGAGCATAGATGAAAAACTGTTTTTT. Translating gives CASSPRSIDEKLFF. The rearrangement links TRBV18 to TRBJ1-4, with D unresolved. In germline, CDR1 is KGHSH, CDR2 LQKENI. The CDR3 consists of 14 residues. Trimming cost V 1 base and J 6 bases, with 9 bases left between them.